This T cell receptor (beta chain) comes out of a study of T-cell reconstitution after alpha-beta-depleted transplantation in children. Findings of the study overall: Some patients' high day-60 TCRbeta diversity was traced to surviving recipient T cells and thymic progenitors.

This CDR3 has 15 residues. The V gene's germline CDR1 is MNHNS and CDR2 SASEGT. Trimming cost V 6 bases and J 4 bases; bases outside gene matches: 5. Concerning this clonotype: Its antigen is unidentified.

It was with unique molecular identifiers that the TCRbeta library was prepared. MiXCR, run by TCRdb on the PCR reads, gives a single entry per CDR3 protein. The repertoire includes about 830,000 distinct CDR3 sequences, 16% of them detected once, and about 4.6% sits in the top ten. The TCR originated in a male patient aged 10 to 17 who had a stem cell transplant for acute lymphoblastic leukemia, so the T cells may come from the graft donor. This material consisted of PBMCs, mostly from graft donor cells, taken 360 days after TCRalphabeta/CD19-depleted stem cell transplant. This chain links TRBV6-1 with TRBJ2-7; TRBD2 matches 14 bases. The CDR3 bases are TGTGCCAGCAGGCCGACTAGCGGGAGGGGGTACGAGCAGTACTTC. Its translation is CASRPTSGRGYEQYF.